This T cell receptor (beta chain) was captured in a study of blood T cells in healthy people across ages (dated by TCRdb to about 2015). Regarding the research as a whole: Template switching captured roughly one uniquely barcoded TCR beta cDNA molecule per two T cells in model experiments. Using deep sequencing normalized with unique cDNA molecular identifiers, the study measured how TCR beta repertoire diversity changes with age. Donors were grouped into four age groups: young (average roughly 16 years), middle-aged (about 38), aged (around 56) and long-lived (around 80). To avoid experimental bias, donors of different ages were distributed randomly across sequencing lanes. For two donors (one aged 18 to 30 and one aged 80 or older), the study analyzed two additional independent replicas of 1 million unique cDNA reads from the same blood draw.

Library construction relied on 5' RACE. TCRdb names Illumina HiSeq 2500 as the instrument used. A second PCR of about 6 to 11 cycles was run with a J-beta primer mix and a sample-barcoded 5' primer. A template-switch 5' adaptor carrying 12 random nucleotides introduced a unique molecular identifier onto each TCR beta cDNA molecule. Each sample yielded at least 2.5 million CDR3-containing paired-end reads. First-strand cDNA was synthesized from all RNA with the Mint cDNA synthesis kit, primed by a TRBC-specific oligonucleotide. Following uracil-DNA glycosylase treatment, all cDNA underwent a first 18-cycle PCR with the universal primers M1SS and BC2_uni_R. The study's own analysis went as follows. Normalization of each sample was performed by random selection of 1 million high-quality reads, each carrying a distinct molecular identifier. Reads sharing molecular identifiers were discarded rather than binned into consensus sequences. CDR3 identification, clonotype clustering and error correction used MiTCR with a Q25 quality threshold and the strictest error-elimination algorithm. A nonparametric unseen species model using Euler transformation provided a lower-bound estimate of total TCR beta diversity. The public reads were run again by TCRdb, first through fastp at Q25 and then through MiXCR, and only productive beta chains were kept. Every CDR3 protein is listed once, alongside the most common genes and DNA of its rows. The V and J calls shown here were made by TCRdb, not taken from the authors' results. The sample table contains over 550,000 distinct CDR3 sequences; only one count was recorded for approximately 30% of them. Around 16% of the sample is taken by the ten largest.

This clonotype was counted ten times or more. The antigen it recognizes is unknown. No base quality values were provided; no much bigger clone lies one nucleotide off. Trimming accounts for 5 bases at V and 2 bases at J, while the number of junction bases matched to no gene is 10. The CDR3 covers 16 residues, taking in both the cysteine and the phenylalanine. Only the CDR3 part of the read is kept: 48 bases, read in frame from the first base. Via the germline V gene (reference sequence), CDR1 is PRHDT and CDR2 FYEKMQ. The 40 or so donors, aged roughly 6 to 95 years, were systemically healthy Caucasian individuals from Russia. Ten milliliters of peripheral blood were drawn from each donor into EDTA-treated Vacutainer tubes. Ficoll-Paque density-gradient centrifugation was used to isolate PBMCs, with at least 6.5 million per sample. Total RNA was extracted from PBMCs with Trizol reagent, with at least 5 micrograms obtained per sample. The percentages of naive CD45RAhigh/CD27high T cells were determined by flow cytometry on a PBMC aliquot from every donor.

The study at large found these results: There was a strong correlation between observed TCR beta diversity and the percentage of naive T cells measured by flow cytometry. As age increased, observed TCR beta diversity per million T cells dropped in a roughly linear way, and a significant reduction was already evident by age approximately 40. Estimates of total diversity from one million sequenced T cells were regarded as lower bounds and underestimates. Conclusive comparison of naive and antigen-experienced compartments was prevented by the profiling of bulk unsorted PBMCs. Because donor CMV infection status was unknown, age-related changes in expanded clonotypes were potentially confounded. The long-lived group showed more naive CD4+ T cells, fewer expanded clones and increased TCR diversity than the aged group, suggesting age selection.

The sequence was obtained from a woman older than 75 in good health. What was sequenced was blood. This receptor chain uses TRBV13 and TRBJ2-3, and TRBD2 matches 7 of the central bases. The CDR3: CASSPKAGIDTDTQYF. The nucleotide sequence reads TGTGCCAGCAGCCCTAAAGCGGGGATCGACACAGATACGCAGTATTTT.